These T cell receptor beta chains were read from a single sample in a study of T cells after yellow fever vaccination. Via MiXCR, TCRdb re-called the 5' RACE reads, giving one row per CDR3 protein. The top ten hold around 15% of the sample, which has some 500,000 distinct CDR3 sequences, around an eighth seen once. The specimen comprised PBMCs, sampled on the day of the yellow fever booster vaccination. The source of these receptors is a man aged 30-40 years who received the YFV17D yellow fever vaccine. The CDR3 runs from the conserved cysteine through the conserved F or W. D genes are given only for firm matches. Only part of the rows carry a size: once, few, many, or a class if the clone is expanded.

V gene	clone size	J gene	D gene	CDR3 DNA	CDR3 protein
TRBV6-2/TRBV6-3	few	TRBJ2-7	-	TGTGCCAGCAGCCTCAAGTTGCGTTACGAGCAGTACTTC	CASSLKLRYEQYF
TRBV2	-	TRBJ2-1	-	TGTGCCAGCGCACCTAGCTCAGCCTACAATGAGCAGTTCTTC	CASAPSSAYNEQFF
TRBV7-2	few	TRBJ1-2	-	TGTGCCAGCAGCACCCGGACAAGGGAAGAAGGCTACACCTTC	CASSTRTREEGYTF
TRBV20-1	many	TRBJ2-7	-	TGCAGTGCTCGTCTGTTGGGTTCCACCTACGAGCAGTACTTC	CSARLLGSTYEQYF
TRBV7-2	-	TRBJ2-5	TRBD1	TGTGCCAGCAGCCCAAGACAGGGGGCAAGGGAGACCCAGTACTTC	CASSPRQGARETQYF
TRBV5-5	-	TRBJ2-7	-	TGTGCCAGCAGCTTGTGGGGCTTGCCGAACGAGCAGTACTTC	CASSLWGLPNEQYF
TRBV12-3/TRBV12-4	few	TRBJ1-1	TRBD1	TGTGCCAGCAGTACCTCGACAGGGGGCACTGAAGCTTTCTTT	CASSTSTGGTEAFF
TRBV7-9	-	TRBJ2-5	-	TGTGCCAGTCAAACCGCGGGGGAGACCCAGTACTTC	CASQTAGETQYF
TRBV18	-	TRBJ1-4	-	TGTGCCAGCTCACCCCTTGGGGGGCGAACTAATGAAAAACTGTTTTTT	CASSPLGGRTNEKLFF
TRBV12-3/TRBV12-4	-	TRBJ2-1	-	TGTGCCTTCAGTTTTACTCGGTCGACTAGTATGGTTTACAATGAGCAGTTCTTC	CAFSFTRSTSMVYNEQFF
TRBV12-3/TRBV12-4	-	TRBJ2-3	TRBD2	TGTGCCAGCAGTCACCGAGGCGGGACTAGCGGGAGCATCCCCCCAGATACGCAGTATTTT	CASSHRGGTSGSIPPDTQYF
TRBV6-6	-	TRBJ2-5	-	TGTGCCAGCAGGGCCGGATCCTCGGGGACCCAGTACTTC	CASRAGSSGTQYF
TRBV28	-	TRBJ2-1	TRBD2	TGTGCCAGCAGTTTAGTTCCAGCGGGAGGAGGTGAGCAGTTCTTC	CASSLVPAGGGEQFF